This record covers a single TCR beta chain. Repertoires were generated with immunoSEQ multiplex PCR, while TCRdb's copy carries only in-frame clones and drops some. The sample lists tens of thousands of clones; 95% were seen once. The CDR3 is made up of 15 amino acids. The V gene end was trimmed by 1 base and the J gene end by 4 bases; junction bases not matched to a gene: 5. Germline loops: CDR1 LGHNA, CDR2 YNFKEQ. The data are from a study of cytomegalovirus exposure and HLA in healthy donors. Sequencing was carried out using PBMCs. The receptor was derived from a woman aged 18 to 35 in good health and CMV-seropositive. This sequence joins TRBV4-2 and TRBJ2-7; 9 nucleotides line up with TRBD2. CDR3: CASSQGAGGKYEQYF. The CDR3, as DNA: TGTGCCAGCAGCCAAGGAGCGGGGGGCAAGTACGAGCAGTACTTC.